Sequencing of this T cell receptor (beta chain) was carried out in a study of blood T cells in healthy people across ages. Study-wide results and caveats: Estimated diversity that came from one million T cells was considered an underestimate. Conclusively comparing naive with antigen-experienced cells was impossible with unsorted PBMCs.

Comments on this clonotype: No antigen is known for it.

The CDR3 consists of 13 residues. CDR1 and CDR2 from the germline V gene are DFQATT and SNEGSKA (reference sequence). A second PCR of 7 to 11 cycles used a sample-barcoded 5' primer and a J-beta primer mix. A single record per CDR3 protein comes from TCRdb applying MiXCR to the 5' RACE reads. The table includes about 1.4 million distinct CDR3 sequences, almost 60% detected once. The clonotype comes from a man aged 18 to 30 in good health. Sequenced material: blood. This chain connects TRBV20-1 to TRBJ2-7; 9 nucleotides match TRBD2. In DNA, the CDR3 is TGCAGCATACCGGGACTAGCTAACGACGAGCAGTACTTC. It codes for CSIPGLANDEQYF.